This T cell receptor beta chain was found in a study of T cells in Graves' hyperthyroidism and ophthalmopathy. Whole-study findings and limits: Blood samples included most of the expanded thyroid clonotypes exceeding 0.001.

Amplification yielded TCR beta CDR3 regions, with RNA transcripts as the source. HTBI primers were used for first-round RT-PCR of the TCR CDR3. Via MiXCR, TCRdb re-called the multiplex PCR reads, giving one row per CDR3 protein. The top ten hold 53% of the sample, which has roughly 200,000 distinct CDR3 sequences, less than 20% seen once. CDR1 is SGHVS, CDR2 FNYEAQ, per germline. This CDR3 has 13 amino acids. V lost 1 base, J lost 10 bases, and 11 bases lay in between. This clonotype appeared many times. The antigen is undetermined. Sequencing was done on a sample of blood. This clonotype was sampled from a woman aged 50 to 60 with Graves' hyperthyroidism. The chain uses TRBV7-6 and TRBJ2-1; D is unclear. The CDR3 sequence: CASSLGTDLEQFF. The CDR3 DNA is TGTGCCAGCAGCTTAGGCACTGACCTCGAGCAGTTCTTC.